This T cell receptor beta chain comes out of a study of T cells after yellow fever vaccination. TCRdb used MiXCR to reprocess the 5' RACE reads, holding one entry per CDR3 protein. The sample carries some 300,000 distinct CDR3 sequences, around 8.1% recorded once. The V gene lost 5 bases and the J gene lost 0 bases, with 11 bases spanning the gap. Germline CDR1 is DFQATT and CDR2 is SNEGSKA (reference sequence). The CDR3 sequence is 15 residues long. Sequenced here: PBMCs, sampled about 49 days after the first yellow fever vaccination. V gene TRBV20-1 combines with J gene TRBJ2-6, with D perhaps assigned TRBD1 or TRBD2 (6 bases each). The clonotype was recovered from a man between 18 and 29 years old who received the YFV17D yellow fever vaccine. The DNA for the CDR3 is TGCAGTGCTCAAGGGGGGAGCTCTGGGGCCAACGTCCTGACTTTC. Protein: CSAQGGSSGANVLTF.